This T cell receptor beta chain comes out of a study of T cell responses to AZD1222 COVID-19 vaccine. Study-wide findings and caveats: Females made up more of the donors, who were largely white British, and clonal diversity may have come out too low.

Pooled together were second doses at about 4 or about 12 weeks. Germline CDR1 reads ENHRY; CDR2 reads SYGVKD. The CDR3 totals 13 residues. Trimming cost V 7 bases and J 4 bases, with 10 bases left between them. Concerning this clone itself: Its antigen is not known.

Sequencing used immunoSEQ multiplex PCR; TCRdb keeps in-frame clones, though not all of them. The sample includes 86,000 or so clones, roughly 86% of them seen just once. The material sequenced was peripheral blood, taken 28 days after the second AZD1222 dose. This receptor was taken from an adult who received the AZD1222 COVID-19 vaccine. The genes are TRBV10-3 and TRBJ2-2; a possible D gene is TRBD1 (6 bases). CDR3 nucleotide sequence: TGTGCCATCATGCAGGGGCGCACCGGGGAGCTGTTTTTT. Translating it yields CAIMQGRTGELFF.